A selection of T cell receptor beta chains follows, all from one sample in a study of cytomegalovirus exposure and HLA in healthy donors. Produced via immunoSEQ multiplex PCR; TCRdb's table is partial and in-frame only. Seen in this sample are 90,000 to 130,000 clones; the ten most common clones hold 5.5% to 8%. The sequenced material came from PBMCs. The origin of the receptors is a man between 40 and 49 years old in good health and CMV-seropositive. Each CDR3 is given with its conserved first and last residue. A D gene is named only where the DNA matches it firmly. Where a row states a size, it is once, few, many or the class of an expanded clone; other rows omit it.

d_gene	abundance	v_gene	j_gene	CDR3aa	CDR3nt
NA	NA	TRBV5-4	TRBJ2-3	CASSLLGGTDTQYF	TGTGCCAGCAGCTTACTAGGAGGCACAGATACGCAGTATTTT
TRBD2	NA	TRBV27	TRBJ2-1	CASSLSSGSNEQFF	TGTGCCAGCAGTTTATCTAGCGGGAGCAATGAGCAGTTCTTC
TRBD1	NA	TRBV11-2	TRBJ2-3	CASSYGGQATSTDTQYF	TGTGCCAGCAGCTATGGGGGACAGGCTACTAGCACAGATACGCAGTATTTT
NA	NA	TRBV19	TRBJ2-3	CASSVRAGDADTQYF	TGTGCCAGTAGCGTGAGGGCAGGGGATGCAGATACGCAGTATTTT
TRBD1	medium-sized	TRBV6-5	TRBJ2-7	CASSYRRTGDYEQYF	TGTGCCAGCAGTTACCGACGGACAGGGGACTACGAGCAGTACTTC
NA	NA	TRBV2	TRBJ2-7	CATRTEAGYEQYF	TGTGCCACAAGGACAGAAGCTGGCTACGAGCAGTACTTC
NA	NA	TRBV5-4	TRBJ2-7	CASSLEGTTTYEQYF	TGTGCCAGCAGCTTGGAGGGGACAACCACCTACGAGCAGTACTTC
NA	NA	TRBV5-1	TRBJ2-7	CASSLDYRGEQYF	TGCGCCAGCAGCTTGGATTATAGAGGCGAGCAGTACTTC
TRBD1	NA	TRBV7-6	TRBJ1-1	CASSLWTGGANTEAFF	TGTGCCAGCAGCCTATGGACAGGGGGCGCGAACACTGAAGCTTTCTTT
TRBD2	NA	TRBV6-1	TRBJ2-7	CASSDRLAGGPYEQYF	TGTGCCAGCAGTGACAGACTAGCGGGAGGGCCCTACGAGCAGTACTTC
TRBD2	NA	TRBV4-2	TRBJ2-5	CASSTTLAGGETQYF	TGTGCCAGCAGCACCACACTAGCGGGAGGGGAGACCCAGTACTTC
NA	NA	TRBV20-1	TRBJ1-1	CSASEETEAFF	TGCAGTGCTAGTGAAGAGACTGAAGCTTTCTTT
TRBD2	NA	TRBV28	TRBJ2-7	CASRNTGTSPYEQYF	TGTGCCAGCAGGAATACCGGGACTAGTCCCTACGAGCAGTACTTC
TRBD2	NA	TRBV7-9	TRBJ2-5	CASSLAASGQETQYF	TGTGCCAGCAGCTTAGCGGCTAGCGGTCAAGAGACCCAGTACTTC
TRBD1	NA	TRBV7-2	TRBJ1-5	CASSAPGGDRGRRQPQHF	TGTGCCAGCAGCGCCCCGGGGGGGGACAGGGGGCGTCGTCAGCCCCAGCATTTT
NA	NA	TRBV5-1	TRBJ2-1	CASSLAEGGGNEQFF	TGCGCCAGCAGCTTGGCCGAAGGGGGTGGCAATGAGCAGTTCTTC
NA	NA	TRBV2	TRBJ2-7	CASSEASDPYEQYF	TGTGCCAGCAGTGAAGCGTCAGATCCCTACGAGCAGTACTTC
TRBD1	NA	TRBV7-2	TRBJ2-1	CASSPLGTGAIYEQFF	TGTGCCAGCAGCCCGTTGGGGACAGGGGCGATCTATGAGCAGTTCTTC
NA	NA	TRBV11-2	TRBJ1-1	CASSLASATAHTEAFF	TGTGCCAGCAGCTTAGCCTCGGCAACAGCCCACACTGAAGCTTTCTTT
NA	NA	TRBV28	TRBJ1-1	CASRTVFTEAFF	TGTGCCAGCAGGACAGTTTTCACTGAAGCTTTCTTT
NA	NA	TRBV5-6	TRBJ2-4	CASSLGEGNIQYF	TGTGCCAGCAGCTTGGGAGAGGGAAACATTCAGTACTTC
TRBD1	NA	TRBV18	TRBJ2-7	CASSPAGGSYEQYF	TGTGCCAGCTCACCGGCAGGGGGCTCCTACGAGCAGTACTTC
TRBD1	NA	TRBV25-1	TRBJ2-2	CASGGDRGFTGELFF	TGTGCCAGCGGGGGGGACAGGGGTTTCACCGGGGAGCTGTTTTTT
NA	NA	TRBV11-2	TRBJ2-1	CASTTLWNEQFF	TGTGCCAGCACCACTTTGTGGAATGAGCAGTTCTTC
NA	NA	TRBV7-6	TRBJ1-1	CASSRTTEGNTEAFF	TGTGCCAGCAGCCGGACCACTGAGGGGAACACTGAAGCTTTCTTT
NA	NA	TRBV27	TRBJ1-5	CASSLEESQPQHF	TGTGCCAGCAGTTTAGAGGAAAGTCAGCCCCAGCATTTT
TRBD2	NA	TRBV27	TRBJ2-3	CASRTRGGGADTQYF	TGTGCCAGCAGGACCCGGGGCGGGGGTGCAGATACGCAGTATTTT
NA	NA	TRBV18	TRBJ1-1	CASSLELNTEAFF	TGTGCCAGCTCCTTGGAGCTGAACACTGAAGCTTTCTTT
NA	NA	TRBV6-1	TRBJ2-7	CASGWGRNEQYF	TGTGCCAGCGGGTGGGGCAGAAACGAGCAGTACTTC
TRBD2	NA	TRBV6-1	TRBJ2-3	CASSAGLAGEADTQYF	TGTGCCAGCAGTGCCGGACTAGCGGGAGAGGCAGATACGCAGTATTTT
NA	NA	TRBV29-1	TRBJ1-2	CSVAGGAGGYTF	TGCAGCGTTGCCGGGGGGGCGGGAGGCTACACCTTC
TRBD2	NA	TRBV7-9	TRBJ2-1	CASSLRLAGGKSYNEQFF	TGTGCCAGCAGCTTACGTCTAGCGGGAGGGAAGTCCTACAATGAGCAGTTCTTC